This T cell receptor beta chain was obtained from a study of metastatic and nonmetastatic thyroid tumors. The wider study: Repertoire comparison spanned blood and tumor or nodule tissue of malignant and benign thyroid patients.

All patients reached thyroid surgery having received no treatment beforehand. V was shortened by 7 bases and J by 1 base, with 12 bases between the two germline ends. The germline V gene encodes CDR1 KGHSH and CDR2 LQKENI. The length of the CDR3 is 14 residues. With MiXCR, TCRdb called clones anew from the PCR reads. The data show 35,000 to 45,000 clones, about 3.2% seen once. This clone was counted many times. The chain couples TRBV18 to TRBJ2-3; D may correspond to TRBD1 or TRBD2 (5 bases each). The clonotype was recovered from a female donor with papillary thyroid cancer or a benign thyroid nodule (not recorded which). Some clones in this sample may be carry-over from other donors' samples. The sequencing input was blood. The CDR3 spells CASCGTPGTDTQYF. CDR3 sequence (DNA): TGTGCCAGCTGTGGGACGCCGGGCACAGATACGCAGTATTTT.